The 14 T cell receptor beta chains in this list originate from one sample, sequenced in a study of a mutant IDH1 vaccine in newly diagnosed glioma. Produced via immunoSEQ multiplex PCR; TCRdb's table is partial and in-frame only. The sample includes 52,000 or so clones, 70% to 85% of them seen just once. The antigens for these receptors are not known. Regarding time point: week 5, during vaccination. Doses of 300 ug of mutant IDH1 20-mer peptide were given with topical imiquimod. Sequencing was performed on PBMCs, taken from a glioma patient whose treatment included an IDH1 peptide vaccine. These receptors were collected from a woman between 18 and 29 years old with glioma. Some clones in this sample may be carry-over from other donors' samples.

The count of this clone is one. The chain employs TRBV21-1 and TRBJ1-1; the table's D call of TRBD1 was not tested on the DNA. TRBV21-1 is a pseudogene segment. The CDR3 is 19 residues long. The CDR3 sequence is CARGMTWCSPAGSNTEAFF. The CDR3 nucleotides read TGTGCCAGGGGGATGACTTGGTGCAGTCCTGCAGGGTCGAACACTGAAGCTTTCTTT.

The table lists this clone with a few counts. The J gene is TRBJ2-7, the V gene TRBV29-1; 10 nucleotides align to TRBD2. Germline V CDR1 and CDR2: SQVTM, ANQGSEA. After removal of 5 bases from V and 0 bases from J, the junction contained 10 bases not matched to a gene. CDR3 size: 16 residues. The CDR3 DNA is TGCAGCGTTCAGGGACTAGCGAGTGGAAGCTCCTACGAGCAGTACTTC. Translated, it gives CSVQGLASGSSYEQYF.

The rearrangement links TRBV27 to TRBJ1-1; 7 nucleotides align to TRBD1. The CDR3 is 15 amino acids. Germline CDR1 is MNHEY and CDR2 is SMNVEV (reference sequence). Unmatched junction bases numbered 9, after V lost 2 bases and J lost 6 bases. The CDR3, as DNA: TGTGCCAGCAGTTTAGGGACACAGGGGTTCGCTGAAGCTTTCTTT. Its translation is CASSLGTQGFAEAFF.

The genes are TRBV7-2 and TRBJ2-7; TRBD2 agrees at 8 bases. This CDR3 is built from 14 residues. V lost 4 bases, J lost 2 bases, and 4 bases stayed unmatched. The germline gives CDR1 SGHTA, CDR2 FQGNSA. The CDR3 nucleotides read TGTGCCAGCAGCTCGGGGGGGACTACCTACGAGCAGTACTTC. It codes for CASSSGGTTYEQYF.

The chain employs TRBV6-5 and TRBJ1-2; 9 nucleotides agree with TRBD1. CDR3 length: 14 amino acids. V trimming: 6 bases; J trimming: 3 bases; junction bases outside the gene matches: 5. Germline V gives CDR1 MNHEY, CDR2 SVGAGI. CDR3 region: CASRGQGDYYGYTF. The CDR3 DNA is TGTGCCAGCAGGGGACAGGGAGACTACTATGGCTACACCTTC.

CDR3 amino acids: CASSLVASWNTEAFF. The CDR3 nucleotides read TGTGCCAGCAGCTTGGTGGCGAGCTGGAACACTGAAGCTTTCTTT. The chain uses TRBV5-5 and TRBJ1-1, with D hard to call. The CDR3 is made up of 15 amino acids. From germline, CDR1 is SGHKS and CDR2 YYEKEE (reference sequence). Trimming took 0 bases from V and 1 from J, leaving 10 bases between them.

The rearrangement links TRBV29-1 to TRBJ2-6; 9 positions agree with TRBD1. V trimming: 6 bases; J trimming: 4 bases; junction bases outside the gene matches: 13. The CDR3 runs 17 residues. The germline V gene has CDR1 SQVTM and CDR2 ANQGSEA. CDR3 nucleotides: TGCAGCGTCTCCACGATACAGGGGGCGGGGGGGGCCAACGTCCTGACTTTC. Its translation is CSVSTIQGAGGANVLTF.

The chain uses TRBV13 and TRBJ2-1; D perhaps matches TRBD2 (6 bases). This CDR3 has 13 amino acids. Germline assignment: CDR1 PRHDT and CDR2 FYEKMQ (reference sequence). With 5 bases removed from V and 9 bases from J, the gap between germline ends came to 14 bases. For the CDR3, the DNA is TGTGCCAGCAGCCCCCGGGGGACGGGTGAGCAGTTCTTC. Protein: CASSPRGTGEQFF.

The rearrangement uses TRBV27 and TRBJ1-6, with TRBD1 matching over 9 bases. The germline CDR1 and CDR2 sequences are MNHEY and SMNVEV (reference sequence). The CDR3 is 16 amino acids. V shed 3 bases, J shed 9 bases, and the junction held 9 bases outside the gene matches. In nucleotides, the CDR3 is TGTGCCAGCAGTTTCCCCACGGGACAGGGATTTTCACCCCTCCACTTT. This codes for CASSFPTGQGFSPLHF.

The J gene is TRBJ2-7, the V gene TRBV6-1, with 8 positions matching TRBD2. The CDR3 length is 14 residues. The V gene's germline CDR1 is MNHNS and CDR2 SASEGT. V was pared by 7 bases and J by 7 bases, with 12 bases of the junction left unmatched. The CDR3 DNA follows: TGTGCCAGCACCCTACGAGTAGCGGGAAAGGAGCAGTACTTC. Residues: CASTLRVAGKEQYF.

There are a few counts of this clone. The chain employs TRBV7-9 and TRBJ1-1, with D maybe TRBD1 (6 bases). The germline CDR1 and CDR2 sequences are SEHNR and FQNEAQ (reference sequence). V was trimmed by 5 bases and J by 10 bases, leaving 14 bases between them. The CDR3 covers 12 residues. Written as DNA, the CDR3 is TGTGCCAGCAGCGAGGGGGTTAGGGGAGCTTTCTTT. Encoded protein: CASSEGVRGAFF. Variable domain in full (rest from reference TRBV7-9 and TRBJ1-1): DTGVSQNPRHKITKRGQNVTFRCDPISEHNRLYWYRQTLGQGPEFLTYFQNEAQLEKSRLLSDRFSAERPKGSFSTLEIQRTEQGDSAMYLCASSEGVRGAFFGQGTRLTVV.

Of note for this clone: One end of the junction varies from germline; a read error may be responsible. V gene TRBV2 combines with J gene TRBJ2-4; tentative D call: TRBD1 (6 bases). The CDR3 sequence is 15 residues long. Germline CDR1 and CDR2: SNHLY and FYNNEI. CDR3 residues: CASSENLGARNIQYF. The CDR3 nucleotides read TGTGCCAGCAGTGAAAACTTGGGGGCCAGAAACATTCAGTACTTC.

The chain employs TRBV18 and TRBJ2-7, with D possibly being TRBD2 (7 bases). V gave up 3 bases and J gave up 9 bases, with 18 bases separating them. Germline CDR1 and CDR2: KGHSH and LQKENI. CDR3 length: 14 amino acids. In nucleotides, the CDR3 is TGTGCCAGCTCACCTCTAAGCGGGGACATATGGCAGTACTTC. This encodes CASSPLSGDIWQYF.

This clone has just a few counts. CDR3 DNA: TGTGCCTGGGGGACAGCTCTTGATCAGCCCCAGCATTTT. Protein product: CAWGTALDQPQHF. V usage is TRBV30 and J usage is TRBJ1-5; 7 nucleotides agree with TRBD1. Germline-derived CDR1 and CDR2 are GTSNPN and SVGIG (reference sequence). Trimming took 5 bases from V and 5 from J; bases not matched to a gene: 6. CDR3 length equals 13 residues.